This entry lists 4 T cell receptor beta chains sequenced from one sample in a study of T cell changes during pregnancy in multiple sclerosis. Generated by immunoSEQ multiplex PCR, the TCRdb table keeps only in-frame clones and is missing some. Among roughly 20,000 clones, 70% to 90% were seen once, and the ten largest hold around 7.5%. Here the sequenced sample was CD8+ T cells from peripheral blood mononuclear cells, taken in the second trimester of pregnancy. These TCRs come from a female donor in good health, enrolled as a control in a pregnancy study.

This clone has only a few counts. This chain links TRBV6-5 with TRBJ1-1; a possible D gene is TRBD1 (5 bases). V was clipped by 0 bases and J by 7 bases, with 12 bases between them. Germline assignment: CDR1 MNHEY and CDR2 SVGAGI. The CDR3 totals 14 residues. This CDR3 reads CASSYSAGGDEAFF. CDR3 coding DNA: TGTGCCAGCAGTTACTCGGCTGGGGGGGATGAAGCTTTCTTT.

The chain's CDR3 is CASSYSMQGSTGYTF. In DNA form, the CDR3 reads TGTGCCAGCAGTTACTCGATGCAGGGATCCACTGGCTACACCTTC. The chain combines TRBV6-5 with TRBJ1-2, with D maybe TRBD1 (5 bases). The CDR3 spans 15 residues. Looked up from germline, CDR1 is MNHEY and CDR2 is SVGAGI. The V end was cut by 0 bases, the J end by 7 bases, with 15 bases between.

The V and J genes are TRBV4-1 and TRBJ2-1, with TRBD2 matching 10 bases. V was pared by 3 bases and J by 7 bases, with 9 bases of the junction left unmatched. The CDR3 consists of 16 residues. The germline V gene encodes CDR1 MGHRA and CDR2 YSYEKL. CDR3 coding DNA: TGCGCCAGCAGCCACCCCTCTAGCGGGGGAGGAAATGAGCAGTTCTTC. Its protein is CASSHPSSGGGNEQFF.

This rearrangement joins TRBV15 to TRBJ2-7; maybe TRBD2 (5 bases). The CDR3 sequence is 16 residues long. The V gene's germline CDR1 is LNHNV and CDR2 YYDKDF (reference sequence). V was shortened by 1 base and J by 4 bases, with 17 bases between the two germline ends. CDR3 protein: CATSRGKTDTGYEQYF. The CDR3 coding sequence is TGTGCCACCAGCAGAGGAAAAACAGATACGGGATACGAGCAGTACTTC.